This T cell receptor (beta chain) was identified in a study of T cells in Graves' hyperthyroidism and ophthalmopathy. This clonotype has ten or more counts. The antigen remains undetermined. The study, taken as a whole, reports: Progression to ophthalmopathy was predicted a median of 6.5 months early.

Per germline, CDR1 SGHAT and CDR2 FQNNGV. The CDR3 is made up of 14 amino acids. Trimming cost V 3 bases and J 3 bases, with 12 bases left between them. It was RNA transcripts that yielded the amplified TCR beta CDR3 regions. RT-PCR in the first round (using the HTBI primer set) targeted the TCR CDR3. Each CDR3 protein gets one entry after TCRdb re-called the multiplex PCR reads with MiXCR. This table has 370,000 or so distinct CDR3 sequences, about 15% appearing once. The TCR sequence derives from a woman under 30 with Graves' hyperthyroidism that later progressed to Graves' ophthalmopathy. The sequenced sample consisted of blood. This chain uses TRBV11-2 with TRBJ2-7; no reliable D call. The CDR3 region has the DNA TGTGCCAGCAGCTTGGGCTCTCCATTCTACGAGCAGTACTTC. Translated: CASSLGSPFYEQYF.